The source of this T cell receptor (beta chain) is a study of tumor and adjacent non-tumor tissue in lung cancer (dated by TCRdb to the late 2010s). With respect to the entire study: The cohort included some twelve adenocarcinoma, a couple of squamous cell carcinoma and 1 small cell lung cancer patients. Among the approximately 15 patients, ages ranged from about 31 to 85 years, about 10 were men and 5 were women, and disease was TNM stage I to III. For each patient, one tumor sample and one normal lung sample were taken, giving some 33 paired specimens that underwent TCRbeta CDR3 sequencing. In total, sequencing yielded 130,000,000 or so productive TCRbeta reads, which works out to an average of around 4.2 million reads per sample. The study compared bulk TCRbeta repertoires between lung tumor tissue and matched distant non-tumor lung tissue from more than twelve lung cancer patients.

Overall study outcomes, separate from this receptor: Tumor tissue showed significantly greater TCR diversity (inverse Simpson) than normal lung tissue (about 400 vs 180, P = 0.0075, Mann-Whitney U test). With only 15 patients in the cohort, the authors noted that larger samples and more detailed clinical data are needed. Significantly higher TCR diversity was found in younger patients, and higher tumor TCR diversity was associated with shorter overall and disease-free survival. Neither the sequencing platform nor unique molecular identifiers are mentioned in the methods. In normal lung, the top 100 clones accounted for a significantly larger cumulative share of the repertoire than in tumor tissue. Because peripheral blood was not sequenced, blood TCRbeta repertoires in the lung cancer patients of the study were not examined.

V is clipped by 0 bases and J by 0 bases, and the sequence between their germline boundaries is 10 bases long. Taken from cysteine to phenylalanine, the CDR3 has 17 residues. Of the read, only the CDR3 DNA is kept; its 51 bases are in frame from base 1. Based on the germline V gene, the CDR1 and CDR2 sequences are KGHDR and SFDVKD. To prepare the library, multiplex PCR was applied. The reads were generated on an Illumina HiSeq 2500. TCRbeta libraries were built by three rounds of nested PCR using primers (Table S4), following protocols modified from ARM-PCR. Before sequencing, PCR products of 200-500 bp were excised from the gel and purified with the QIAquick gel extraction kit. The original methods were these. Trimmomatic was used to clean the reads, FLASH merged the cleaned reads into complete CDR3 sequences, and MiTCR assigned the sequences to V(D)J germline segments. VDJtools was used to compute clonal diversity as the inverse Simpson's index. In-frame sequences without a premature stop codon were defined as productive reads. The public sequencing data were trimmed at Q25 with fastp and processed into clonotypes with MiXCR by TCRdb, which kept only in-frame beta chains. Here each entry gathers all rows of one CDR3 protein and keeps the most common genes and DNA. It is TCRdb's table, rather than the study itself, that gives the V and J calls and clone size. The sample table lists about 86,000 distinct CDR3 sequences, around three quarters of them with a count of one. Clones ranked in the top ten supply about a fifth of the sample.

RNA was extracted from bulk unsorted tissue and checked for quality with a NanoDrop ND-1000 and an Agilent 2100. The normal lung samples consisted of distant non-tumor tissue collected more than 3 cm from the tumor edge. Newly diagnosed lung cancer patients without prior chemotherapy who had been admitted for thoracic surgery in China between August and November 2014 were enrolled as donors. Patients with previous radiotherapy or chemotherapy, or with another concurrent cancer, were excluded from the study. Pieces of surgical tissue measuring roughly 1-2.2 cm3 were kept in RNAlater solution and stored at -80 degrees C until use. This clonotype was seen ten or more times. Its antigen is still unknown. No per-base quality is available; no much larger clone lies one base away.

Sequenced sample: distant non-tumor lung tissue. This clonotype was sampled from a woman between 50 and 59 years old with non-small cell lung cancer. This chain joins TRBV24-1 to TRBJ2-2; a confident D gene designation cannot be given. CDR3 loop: CATSDLPIGPNTGELFF. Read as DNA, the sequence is TGTGCCACCAGTGATTTGCCGATCGGTCCGAACACCGGGGAGCTGTTTTTT.